This T cell receptor (beta chain) derives from a study of T-cell memory formation after mild COVID-19. Whole-study findings and limits: Mainly in CM and EM were contracting CD4+ clones; CD8+ were in EMRA. Clones that got smaller from day 15 to 85 had even CD4/CD8, while clones growing later tipped toward CD4+.

This clonotype has more than one count but fewer than ten. Antigen: not known. TCRdb fed the 5' RACE reads into MiXCR, producing one record per CDR3 protein. This table has about 470,000 distinct CDR3 sequences, around 27% appearing once. The sequence was obtained from an adult woman who had mild COVID-19 (a few samples of this study predate the infection). Cell type and time point are not known. Input material: PBMCs or a T cell subset sorted from them (not recorded which).

The CDR3 is CASSLVPSARRGTDTQYF. As DNA, the CDR3 is TGCGCCAGCAGCTTGGTTCCTAGCGCCCGGAGGGGCACAGATACGCAGTATTTT. The chain joins TRBV5-1 to TRBJ2-3; possible D gene TRBD2, 6 bases. CDR3 size: 18 residues. Looked up from germline, CDR1 is SGHRS and CDR2 is YFSETQ. V gave up 0 bases and J gave up 1 base, with 18 bases separating them.